This T cell receptor beta chain is drawn from a study of cytomegalovirus exposure and HLA in healthy donors. Researchers ran the PCR with 60 Vbeta and 13 Jbeta primers. Using immunoSEQ multiplex PCR, the repertoire was profiled, and TCRdb retains in-frame clones only, with some absent. The sample has approximately 150,000 clones; 70% to 80% are singletons. Germline V lookup: CDR1 SGHRS, CDR2 YFSETQ. V gave up 4 bases and J gave up 2 bases; unmatched junction bases: 9. The CDR3 extends over 15 amino acids. The chain combines TRBV5-1 with TRBJ2-7, with TRBD1 matching over 7 bases. The material sequenced was PBMCs. The sequence was collected from a woman under 40 in good health and CMV-seropositive. Here the CDR3 reads CASSTGQAGAYEQYF. The DNA for the CDR3 is TGCGCCAGCAGCACAGGACAGGCCGGAGCCTACGAGCAGTACTTC. Full variable domain (rest looked up from reference TRBV5-1 and TRBJ2-7): KAGVTQTPRYLIKTRGQQVTLSCSPISGHRSVSWYQQTPGQGLQFLFEYFSETQRNKGNFPGRFSGRQFSNSRSEMNVSTLELGDSALYLCASSTGQAGAYEQYFGPGTRLTVT.